This T cell receptor beta chain was obtained from a study of blood T cells in healthy people across ages. With 2 bases removed from V and 1 base from J, the gap between germline ends came to 8 bases. CDR1 MNHEY and CDR2 SVGEGT come from the germline V gene. The CDR3 covers 14 residues. This clonotype was recorded a few times. Primers used in a second PCR of roughly 6 to 11 cycles were a sample-barcoded 5' primer and a J-beta primer mix. TCRdb processed the 5' RACE reads anew with MiXCR; each CDR3 protein has one entry. Of 700,000 or so distinct CDR3 sequences listed, over 20% are singletons. What was sequenced was blood. The V call is TRBV6-2 or TRBV6-3, the J call TRBJ2-5, with D unclear. The sequence was collected from a man aged 70-80 years in good health. The chain's CDR3 is CASSYDPVQETQYF. The CDR3 DNA is TGTGCCAGCAGTTACGATCCGGTCCAAGAGACCCAGTACTTC.